One and the same sample provided the 10 T cell receptor beta chains below, sequenced in a study of T cell changes during pregnancy in multiple sclerosis. Sequenced by immunoSEQ multiplex PCR; TCRdb stores in-frame clones only, minus some. In the table there are over 100,000 clones, 92% of which are singletons. The material was peripheral blood, obtained in the third trimester of pregnancy. The receptors shown here come from a female donor with multiple sclerosis, enrolled in a pregnancy study.

This chain links TRBV11-3 with TRBJ2-3; no clear D. The CDR3 extends over 14 amino acids. V gave up 1 base and J gave up 0 bases, with 5 bases separating them. Per the germline V gene, CDR1 is SGHNT and CDR2 is YENEEA. The CDR3 DNA reads TGTGCCAGCAGCTTAGGCAGGAGCACAGATACGCAGTATTTT. Amino acids: CASSLGRSTDTQYF.

The V call is TRBV19, the J call TRBJ1-1; no firm D call. Germline loops: CDR1 LNHDA, CDR2 SQIVND (reference sequence). The CDR3 totals 13 residues. As DNA, the CDR3 is TGTGTCTCCGCCCAGGCAGGAGGTACTGAAGCTTTCTTT. Its translation: CVSAQAGGTEAFF.

The rearrangement joins TRBV19 to TRBJ1-1; 8 nucleotides agree with TRBD1. This CDR3 is built from 16 residues. The V gene end was trimmed by 6 bases and the J gene end by 4 bases; junction bases not matched to a gene: 13. Per the germline V gene, CDR1 is LNHDA and CDR2 is SQIVND (reference sequence). The CDR3 sequence: CASSPRQGRKATEAFF. CDR3 nucleotide sequence: TGTGCCAGTAGCCCGAGACAGGGGAGGAAGGCCACTGAAGCTTTCTTT.

V usage is TRBV4-2 and J usage is TRBJ2-7, with D perhaps matching TRBD2 (5 bases). V was shortened by 0 bases and J by 3 bases, with 15 bases between the two germline ends. Germline CDR1 reads LGHNA; CDR2 reads YNFKEQ. The CDR3 contains 16 residues. The CDR3 DNA reads TGTGCCAGCAGCCAAGATCGGAGCGGAAACCACTACGAGCAGTACTTC. This gives the protein CASSQDRSGNHYEQYF.

V and J are TRBV7-9 and TRBJ2-5; the D is unclear. Germline CDR1 and CDR2: SEHNR and FQNEAQ (reference sequence). Trimming cost V 5 bases and J 2 bases, with 3 bases left between them. There are 11 residues in the CDR3. The CDR3 DNA is TGTGCCAGCAGCCCACAAGAGACCCAGTACTTC. Amino acids: CASSPQETQYF.

The chain joins TRBV6-1 to TRBJ1-1; D gene uncertain. This CDR3 is 18 amino acids long. CDR1 and CDR2 from the germline V gene are MNHNS and SASEGT. V gave up 0 bases and J gave up 1 base, with 18 bases separating them. CDR3 DNA sequence: TGTGCCAGCAGTGAAGCGATACTAGGGCAGCACTCGAACACTGAAGCTTTCTTT. Translated, it gives CASSEAILGQHSNTEAFF.

The V call is TRBV5-4, the J call TRBJ2-1; 9 bases fit TRBD2. Germline V gives CDR1 SGHNT, CDR2 YYREEE (reference sequence). V was clipped by 0 bases and J by 7 bases; unmatched bases: 11. The CDR3 covers 17 residues. The CDR3 is CASSLESRGGSRNEQFF. The CDR3, as DNA: TGTGCCAGCAGCTTGGAGTCGCGGGGGGGCTCTAGAAATGAGCAGTTCTTC.

The CDR3 loop is CAWATGGQPQHF. The CDR3 DNA sequence: TGTGCCTGGGCCACAGGGGGACAGCCCCAGCATTTT. The chain links TRBV30 to TRBJ1-5; 8 nucleotides match TRBD1. The CDR3 has 12 residues. CDR1 is GTSNPN and CDR2 is SVGIG in the germline V gene (reference sequence). The V and J ends lost 5 bases and 7 bases, in that order; junction bases with no gene match: 4.

The chain couples TRBV30 to TRBJ1-6; weak D call: TRBD1 (6 bases). CDR1 and CDR2 from the germline V gene are GTSNPN and SVGIG (reference sequence). There are 13 residues in the CDR3. Trimming removed 5 bases at V and 11 bases at J, with 16 bases between. The CDR3 spells CAWAGTRRTPLHF. The CDR3 DNA follows: TGTGCCTGGGCCGGGACACGCAGAACACCCCTCCACTTT.

For the CDR3, the DNA is TGTGCCAGCAGGTTGACAGGGGGCCGCACTGAAGCTTTCTTT. It translates to CASRLTGGRTEAFF. The chain has TRBV6-1 and TRBJ1-1, with 10 bases lining up with TRBD1. The V segment lost 6 bases and the J segment 4 bases; nucleotides outside the gene matches: 5. From germline, CDR1 is MNHNS and CDR2 SASEGT. This CDR3 has 14 amino acids.